This TCR beta chain was retrieved from a study of T cell responses to AZD1222 COVID-19 vaccine. Overall study results and limits: Once two AZD1222 doses were given, Spike-specific TCR breadth and depth went up. Repertoires were obtained solely post-peak T cell response.

Sequenced by immunoSEQ multiplex PCR; TCRdb stores in-frame clones only, minus some. There are about 160,000 clones in the sample; around 90% occur only once, and about 4.5% lies in the top ten. Comments on this clone: Antigen specificity is unknown.

This CDR3 spans 9 amino acids. Germline-derived CDR1 and CDR2 are KGHDR and SFDVKD. The ends were cut back, 10 bases at V and 8 bases at J, with 5 bases in the middle. The sequences come from peripheral blood, collected on day 0 of MenACWY control vaccination. The chain uses TRBV24-1 and TRBJ1-5; D gene uncertain. The sequence was collected from an adult in good health. CDR3 protein: CATREPQHF. In DNA, the CDR3 is TGTGCCACTCGGGAGCCCCAGCATTTT.